A selection of T cell receptor beta chains follows, all from one sample in a study of cytomegalovirus exposure and HLA in healthy donors. Libraries were prepared by immunoSEQ multiplex PCR; TCRdb keeps only in-frame clonotypes and omits some of them. The repertoire includes around 110,000 clones, roughly 79% of them detected once, and about 1.6% sits in the top ten. Input material: PBMCs. All receptors come from a woman aged 18-29 years in good health and CMV-seronegative. The CDR3 runs from the conserved cysteine through the conserved F or W. D genes are given only for firm matches. Some rows have no size entry. The others give once, few or many, or a class for an expanded clone.

>TRBV30|TRBD2|TRBJ2-5|.
CAWREGAGAGETQYF
TGTGCCTGGAGGGAGGGAGCGGGGGCCGGAGAGACCCAGTACTTC
>TRBV4-2|.|TRBJ1-1|.
CASSQTLDSNTEAFF
TGTGCCAGCAGCCAGACACTGGACTCGAACACTGAAGCTTTCTTT
>TRBV5-1|TRBD2|TRBJ2-3|.
CASSLASGGTDTQYF
TGCGCCAGCAGCTTGGCTAGCGGGGGCACAGATACGCAGTATTTT
>TRBV28|.|TRBJ1-1|few
CASSTGGLPEAFF
TGTGCCAGCAGCACGGGGGGGCTCCCTGAAGCTTTCTTT
>TRBV28|.|TRBJ1-3|.
CASKMGAASIAGNTIYF
TGTGCCAGCAAAATGGGAGCGGCTAGCATCGCGGGAAACACCATATATTTT
>TRBV30|TRBD1|TRBJ1-2|.
CACSRGQDYGYTF
TGTGCCTGTTCCAGGGGACAGGATTATGGCTACACCTTC
>TRBV7-2|.|TRBJ2-3|.
CASNLDSSGTDTQYF
TGTGCCAGCAATCTGGACTCCTCCGGCACAGATACGCAGTATTTT
>TRBV5-6|.|TRBJ2-3|.
CASSSGADTQYF
TGTGCCAGCAGCTCCGGGGCAGATACGCAGTATTTT
>TRBV30|.|TRBJ1-6|.
CAWNSHNSPLHF
TGTGCCTGGAACAGTCATAATTCACCCCTCCACTTT
>TRBV6-5|.|TRBJ1-4|.
CASSYGHREKLFF
TGTGCCAGCAGTTACGGGCACAGGGAAAAACTGTTTTTT
>TRBV4-1|TRBD1|TRBJ1-2|.
CASRLTRDRGNGGYTF
TGCGCCAGCAGACTCACCCGAGACAGGGGAAATGGTGGCTACACCTTC
>TRBV7-9|TRBD1|TRBJ1-1|few
CASSLVWDRENTEAFF
TGTGCCAGCAGCTTAGTCTGGGACAGGGAGAACACTGAAGCTTTCTTT
>TRBV28|.|TRBJ1-1|.
CASSLHLGQQTEAFF
TGTGCCAGCAGTCTCCATCTGGGGCAGCAAACTGAAGCTTTCTTT
>TRBV20-1|.|TRBJ2-5|.
CSASMETQYF
TGCAGTGCTAGTATGGAGACCCAGTACTTC
>TRBV6-1|.|TRBJ2-4|.
CASSERDTSQNAKNIQYF
TGTGCCAGCAGTGAAAGGGACACCTCTCAGAATGCCAAAAACATTCAGTACTTC
>TRBV7-3|TRBD2|TRBJ2-5|.
CASSPAGGETQYF
TGTGCCAGCAGCCCAGCGGGAGGGGAGACCCAGTACTTC
>TRBV5-1|TRBD1|TRBJ2-6|.
CASSYGTGPSGANVLTF
TGCGCCAGCAGCTACGGGACAGGACCCTCTGGGGCCAACGTCCTGACTTTC
>TRBV5-1|.|TRBJ2-1|once
CASSYTAVDSYNEQFF
TGCGCCAGCAGCTATACAGCTGTTGACTCCTACAATGAGCAGTTCTTC
>TRBV4-1|TRBD2|TRBJ2-3|.
CASSRSSGGVPDTQYF
TGCGCCAGCAGCCGTAGTAGCGGGGGGGTCCCAGATACGCAGTATTTT
>TRBV30|TRBD1|TRBJ1-5|.
CAWSETGLGQPQHF
TGTGCCTGGAGCGAGACAGGGCTCGGGCAGCCCCAGCATTTT
>TRBV6-6|.|TRBJ1-1|.
CASSYFSDWNTEAFF
TGTGCCAGCAGTTATTTTTCCGACTGGAACACTGAAGCTTTCTTT
>TRBV6-1|.|TRBJ1-5|.
CASSDNSLLAQHF
TGTGCCAGCAGTGACAACAGCCTTTTGGCCCAGCATTTT
>TRBV2|.|TRBJ1-6|.
CASRLVITAYNSPLHF
TGTGCCAGCAGGCTAGTGATAACGGCCTATAATTCACCCCTCCACTTT
>TRBV7-9|.|TRBJ1-1|.
CASRGAGVLAEAFF
TGTGCCAGCAGGGGGGCAGGTGTATTGGCTGAAGCTTTCTTT
>TRBV7-9|TRBD1|TRBJ1-1|.
CASSRPGGKEAFF
TGTGCCAGCAGCCGCCCAGGGGGAAAGGAGGCTTTCTTT
>TRBV19|.|TRBJ2-1|.
CASSIRPSGYNEQFF
TGTGCCAGTAGTATTCGCCCCAGCGGGTACAATGAGCAGTTCTTC
>TRBV20-1|TRBD1|TRBJ2-7|.
CSAGTDYEQYF
TGCAGTGCTGGGACAGACTACGAGCAGTACTTC
>TRBV28|TRBD1|TRBJ1-6|.
CASRTGGNNSPLHF
TGTGCCAGTCGGACAGGGGGAAACAATTCACCCCTCCACTTT
>TRBV5-4|.|TRBJ2-5|.
CASSLGQGQETQYF
TGTGCCAGCAGCTTGGGGCAGGGGCAAGAGACCCAGTACTTC
>TRBV5-1|.|TRBJ2-6|.
CASSLDPGLTSVGANVLTF
TGCGCCAGCAGCTTGGACCCCGGACTCACCTCTGTAGGGGCCAACGTCCTGACTTTC
>TRBV28|.|TRBJ2-6|few
CASAGAARANVLTF
TGTGCCAGTGCGGGGGCCGCTAGGGCCAACGTCCTGACTTTC
>TRBV14|TRBD1|TRBJ2-6|.
CASSQDWGDRAFAVSGANVLTF
TGTGCCAGCAGCCAAGATTGGGGGGACAGGGCCTTTGCGGTCTCTGGGGCCAACGTCCTGACTTTC
>TRBV18|.|TRBJ1-1|.
CASSPDSFSTEAFF
TGTGCCAGCTCCCCGGACAGTTTTAGCACTGAAGCTTTCTTT
>TRBV28|TRBD2|TRBJ2-1|.
CASSPPGGLNEQFF
TGTGCCAGCAGCCCTCCGGGGGGGCTCAATGAGCAGTTCTTC
>TRBV7-8|.|TRBJ1-4|.
CASSLRIQGGLFF
TGTGCCAGCAGTCTGCGCATACAAGGGGGACTGTTTTTT
>TRBV6-4|TRBD2|TRBJ2-3|.
CASGKPGGDTQYF
TGTGCCAGCGGGAAGCCGGGGGGAGATACGCAGTATTTT
>TRBV5-1|TRBD1|TRBJ2-1|.
CASSFGQGASNEQFF
TGCGCCAGCAGCTTCGGACAGGGGGCTTCGAATGAGCAGTTCTTC
>TRBV9|.|TRBJ2-7|few
CASSVGGSTHSYEQYF
TGTGCCAGCAGCGTAGGAGGCTCAACCCACTCCTACGAGCAGTACTTC
>TRBV4-1|.|TRBJ2-1|.
CASSQDWRGLYNEQFF
TGCGCCAGCAGCCAAGATTGGCGGGGTCTTTACAATGAGCAGTTCTTC
>TRBV4-1|.|TRBJ2-6|.
CASSQVDTGANVLTF
TGCGCCAGCAGCCAAGTAGATACTGGGGCCAACGTCCTGACTTTC
>TRBV7-9|.|TRBJ2-3|.
CASSLEQGAQYF
TGTGCCAGCAGCTTAGAACAGGGAGCGCAGTATTTT
>TRBV28|.|TRBJ1-1|.
CASSLHLNTEAFF
TGTGCCAGCAGTTTACACTTGAACACTGAAGCTTTCTTT
>TRBV5-8|TRBD1|TRBJ2-7|.
CASRRTGEYEQYF
TGTGCCAGCAGAAGGACAGGGGAGTACGAGCAGTACTTC
>TRBV5-1|.|TRBJ2-5|few
CASSPSFQETQYF
TGCGCCAGCAGCCCGTCCTTCCAAGAGACCCAGTACTTC
>TRBV6-1|.|TRBJ1-5|few
CASSRASGNQPQHF
TGTGCCAGCAGCAGGGCAAGCGGCAATCAGCCCCAGCATTTT
>TRBV5-1|.|TRBJ2-5|once
CASSLGQSRAETQYF
TGCGCCAGCAGCTTGGGGCAAAGCAGGGCGGAGACCCAGTACTTC
>TRBV29-1|.|TRBJ1-1|.
CSASGVGNTEAFF
TGCAGCGCAAGCGGGGTTGGGAACACTGAAGCTTTCTTT